The source of this T cell receptor beta chain is a study of early T cells in non-severe SARS-CoV-2 infection. The overall study: Sequencing targeted bulk RNA from unsorted whole blood, leaving chains unpaired.

This clonotype was detected ten times or more. Its antigen is still unknown. Individual cDNA molecules each received unique molecular identifiers attached to them. TCRdb used MiXCR to reprocess the 5' RACE reads, holding one entry per CDR3 protein. The data contain 55,000 to 65,000 distinct CDR3 sequences, roughly an eighth of them seen just once; the ten biggest clones take up 3.5% to 5.5%. Germline V gives CDR1 SGHTA, CDR2 FQGTGA. This CDR3 comprises 19 residues. V dropped 5 bases and J dropped 2; count of bases not matched to a gene: 19. Study-level findings and limits: Matching with VDJdb favored anti-spike CD8 responses (missing private and CD4 specificities).

This TCR was recovered from an adult who was a healthcare worker with PCR-confirmed SARS-CoV-2 infection or an uninfected control (not recorded which). Sequencing was performed on whole blood. The chain has TRBV7-3 and TRBJ2-3; 7 bases map to TRBD2. CDR3 residues: CASSKALTRLATSTDTQYF. CDR3 in DNA: TGTGCCAGCAGCAAAGCCCTAACGAGACTAGCCACCTCCACAGATACGCAGTATTTT. Supplemented by reference TRBV7-3 and TRBJ2-3, the full variable domain reads GAGVSQTPSNKVTEKGKYVELRCDPISGHTALYWYRQSLGQGPEFLIYFQGTGAADDSGLPNDRFFAVRPEGSVSTLKIQRTERGDSAVYLCASSKALTRLATSTDTQYFGPGTRLTVL.